Shown below are 18 T cell receptor beta chains from a single sample sequenced in a study of T cells expressing NK-cell markers. TCRdb re-called the 5' RACE reads; every CDR3 protein appears as one record, without DNA. The sample has roughly 150,000 distinct CDR3 sequences. The sample was blood T cells: a sorted CD56 or NKG2C T cell subset, CD4+ or CD8+ T cells, or bulk PBMC T cells (not recorded which). The receptor source for this set is a woman aged 18 to 69 in good health.

This CDR3 reads CAFSAAYEQYF. The chain carries TRBV30 and TRBJ2-7. Germline-derived CDR1 and CDR2 are GTSNPN and SVGIG (reference sequence). This CDR3 is 11 amino acids long.

The genes are TRBV10-3 and TRBJ1-1. There are 12 residues in the CDR3. Germline CDR1 and CDR2: ENHRY and SYGVKD. The CDR3 protein is CAISGSGTEAFF.

The chain is built from TRBV28 and TRBJ1-5. The V gene's germline CDR1 is MDHEN and CDR2 SYDVKM. This CDR3 has 13 residues. The CDR3 spells CASRENSNQPQHF.

The chain joins TRBV15 to TRBJ1-2; TCRdb gives TRBD1 as the D gene, but with no DNA this cannot be confirmed. Looked up from germline, CDR1 is LNHNV and CDR2 is YYDKDF (reference sequence). The CDR3 extends over 15 amino acids. This CDR3 is CATSREARRGHGYTF.

The CDR3 reads CASSQDYVGLLKTQYF. This sequence joins TRBV3-1 and TRBJ2-5. The CDR3 is made up of 16 amino acids. Germline CDR1 LGHDT, CDR2 YNNKEL (reference sequence).

This chain uses TRBV20-1 with TRBJ1-5; the D call from TCRdb, TRBD1, cannot be confirmed without DNA. Germline CDR1 DFQATT, CDR2 SNEGSKA (reference sequence). There are 13 residues in the CDR3. The CDR3 spells CSASLGPNQPQHF.

The chain combines TRBV5-1 with TRBJ1-5; TCRdb gives TRBD1 as the D gene, but with no DNA this cannot be confirmed. Germline V gene lookup returns CDR1 SGHRS and CDR2 YFSETQ. There are 13 residues in the CDR3. The CDR3: CASRKDRDQPQHF.

This rearrangement joins TRBV7-9 to TRBJ2-3. Germline V lookup: CDR1 SEHNR, CDR2 FQNEAQ (reference sequence). CDR3 length: 14 amino acids. This chain's CDR3 is CASLLGTSTDTQYF.

The CDR3 sequence is CASRPLLADLYEQYF. The genes are TRBV2 and TRBJ2-7; lacking DNA, the TRBD1 call made by TCRdb goes unchecked. Germline assignment: CDR1 SNHLY and CDR2 FYNNEI. The CDR3 is made up of 15 amino acids.

The rearrangement joins TRBV20-1 to TRBJ2-7. The V gene's germline CDR1 is DFQATT and CDR2 SNEGSKA (reference sequence). This CDR3 has 12 residues. This CDR3 is CSAPTGFPEQYF.

The CDR3 region is CSASGQGAFQPQHF. V and J are TRBV20-1 and TRBJ1-5; TCRdb indicates TRBD1, and absent DNA this call remains unverified. This CDR3 is 14 amino acids long. CDR1 and CDR2 from the germline V gene are DFQATT and SNEGSKA (reference sequence).

The gene calls are TRBV20-1 and TRBJ2-1; the D gene TCRdb calls, TRBD2, cannot be checked with no DNA. Germline loops: CDR1 DFQATT, CDR2 SNEGSKA (reference sequence). The CDR3 loop spans 16 amino acids. The CDR3 sequence: CSARDGFSGPYNEQFF.

The V call is TRBV29-1, the J call TRBJ1-1. Germline values: CDR1 SQVTM, CDR2 ANQGSEA. The CDR3 runs to 11 residues. The CDR3 spells CSAMGDTEAFF. The whole variable domain, remainder taken from reference TRBV29-1 and TRBJ1-1, is SAVISQKPSRDICQRGTSLTIQCQVDSQVTMMFWYRQQPGQSLTLIATANQGSEATYESGFVIDKFPISRPNLTFSTLTVSNMSPEDSSIYLCSAMGDTEAFFGQGTRLTVV.

The CDR3: CSAPTPLAPTDTQYF. The V gene is TRBV20-1, the J gene TRBJ2-3; TCRdb gives TRBD1 as the D gene, but with no DNA this cannot be confirmed. This CDR3 has 15 amino acids. Germline V gene sequence: CDR1 DFQATT, CDR2 SNEGSKA (reference sequence).

The V and J genes are TRBV11-2 and TRBJ2-3; the D call of TRBD2 rests on TCRdb alone, since no DNA is present to check it. The V gene's germline CDR1 is SGHAT and CDR2 FQNNGV. The CDR3 sequence is 17 residues long. This CDR3 is CASSLSPPAGVSDTQYF.

The chain links TRBV11-2 to TRBJ2-3; as DNA is missing, the TRBD2 call by TCRdb cannot be tested. This CDR3 contains 16 residues. From germline, CDR1 is SGHAT and CDR2 FQNNGV. The CDR3 loop is CASGSLAGGGADTQYF. The whole variable domain, filled in from reference TRBV11-2 and TRBJ2-3, reads EAGVAQSPRYKIIEKRQSVAFWCNPISGHATLYWYQQILGQGPKLLIQFQNNGVVDDSQLPKDRFSAERLKGVDSTLKIQPAKLEDSAVYLCASGSLAGGGADTQYFGPGTRLTVL.

The V and J genes are TRBV29-1 and TRBJ1-1. The CDR3 length is 11 residues. Germline V gene sequence: CDR1 SQVTM, CDR2 ANQGSEA. The chain's CDR3 is CVAVSNTEAFF.

This chain connects TRBV7-2 to TRBJ2-1. The CDR3 length is 12 residues. The V gene's germline CDR1 is SGHTA and CDR2 FQGNSA. CDR3 protein: CASSRFAGEQFF.